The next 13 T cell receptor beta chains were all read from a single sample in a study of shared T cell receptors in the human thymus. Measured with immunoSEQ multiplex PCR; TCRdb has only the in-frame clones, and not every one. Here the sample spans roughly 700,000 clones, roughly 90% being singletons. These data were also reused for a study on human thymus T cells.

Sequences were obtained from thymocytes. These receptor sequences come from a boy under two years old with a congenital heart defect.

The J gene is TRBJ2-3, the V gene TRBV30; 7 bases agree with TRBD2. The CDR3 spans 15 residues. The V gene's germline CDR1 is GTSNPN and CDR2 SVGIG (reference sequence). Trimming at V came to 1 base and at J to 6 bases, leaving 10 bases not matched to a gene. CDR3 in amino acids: CAWSEAGDVRDTQYF. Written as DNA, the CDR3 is TGTGCCTGGAGTGAGGCGGGAGACGTCCGGGATACGCAGTATTTT. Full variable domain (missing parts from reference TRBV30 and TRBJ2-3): SQTIHQWPATLVQPVGSPLSLECTVEGTSNPNLYWYRQAAGRGLQLLFYSVGIGQISSEVPQNLSASRPQDRQFILSSKKLLLSDSGFYLCAWSEAGDVRDTQYFGPGTRLTVL.

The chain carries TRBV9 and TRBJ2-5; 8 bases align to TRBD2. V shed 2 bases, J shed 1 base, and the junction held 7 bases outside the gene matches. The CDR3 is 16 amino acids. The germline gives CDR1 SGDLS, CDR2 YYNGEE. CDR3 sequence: CASSVGVSGIQETQYF. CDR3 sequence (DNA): TGTGCCAGCAGCGTGGGGGTTAGCGGGATCCAAGAGACCCAGTACTTC.

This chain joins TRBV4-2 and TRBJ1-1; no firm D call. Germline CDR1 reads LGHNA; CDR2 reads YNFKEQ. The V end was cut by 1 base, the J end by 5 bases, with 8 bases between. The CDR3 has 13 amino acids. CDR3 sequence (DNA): TGTGCCAGCAGCCAAGCGGGGTGGACTGAAGCTTTCTTT. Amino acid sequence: CASSQAGWTEAFF.

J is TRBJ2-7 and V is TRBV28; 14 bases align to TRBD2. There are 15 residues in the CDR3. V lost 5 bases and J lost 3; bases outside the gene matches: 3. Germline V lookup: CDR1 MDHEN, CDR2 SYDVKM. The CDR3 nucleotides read TGTGCCAGCAGTCCCGGACTAGCGGGAGGCTACGAGCAGTACTTC. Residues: CASSPGLAGGYEQYF.

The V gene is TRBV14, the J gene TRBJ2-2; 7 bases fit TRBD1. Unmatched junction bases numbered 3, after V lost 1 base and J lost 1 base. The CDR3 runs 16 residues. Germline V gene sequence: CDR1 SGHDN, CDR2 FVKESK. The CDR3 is CASSQVRTGNTGELFF. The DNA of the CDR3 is TGTGCCAGCAGCCAAGTTAGGACAGGGAACACCGGGGAGCTGTTTTTT.

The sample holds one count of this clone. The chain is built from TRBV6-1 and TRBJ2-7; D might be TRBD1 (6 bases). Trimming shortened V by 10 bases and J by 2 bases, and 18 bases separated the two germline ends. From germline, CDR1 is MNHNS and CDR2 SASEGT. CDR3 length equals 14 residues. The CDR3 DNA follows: TGTGCCACCTCCCCGGGCAGGGGACCCTACGAGCAGTACTTC. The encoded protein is CATSPGRGPYEQYF.

The CDR3 coding sequence is TGTGCCAGCAGCCGCGCGGGAGAAGGAGAGACCCAGTACTTC. Amino acids: CASSRAGEGETQYF. The V gene is TRBV7-2, the J gene TRBJ2-5; 7 nucleotides align to TRBD2. In germline, CDR1 is SGHTA, CDR2 FQGNSA. J gave up 4 bases and V 5 bases, and 7 bases lay outside the gene matches. There are 14 residues in the CDR3.

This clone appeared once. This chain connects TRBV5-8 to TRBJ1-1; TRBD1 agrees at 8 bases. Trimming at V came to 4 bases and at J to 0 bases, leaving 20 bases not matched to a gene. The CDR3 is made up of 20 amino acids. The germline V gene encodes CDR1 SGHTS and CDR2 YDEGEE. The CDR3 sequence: CASSGGQAQVAYFMNTEAFF. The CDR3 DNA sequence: TGTGCCAGCAGCGGGGGACAGGCTCAAGTGGCGTATTTCATGAACACTGAAGCTTTCTTT.

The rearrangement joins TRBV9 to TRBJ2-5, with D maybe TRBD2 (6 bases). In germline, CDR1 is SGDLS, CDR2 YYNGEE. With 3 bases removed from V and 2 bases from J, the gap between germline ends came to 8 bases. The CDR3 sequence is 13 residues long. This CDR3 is CASSAGVQETQYF. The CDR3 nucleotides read TGTGCCAGCAGCGCGGGAGTTCAAGAGACCCAGTACTTC. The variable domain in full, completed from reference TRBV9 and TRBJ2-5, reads DSGVTQTPKHLITATGQRVTLRCSPRSGDLSVYWYQQSLDQGLQFLIQYYNGEERAKGNILERFSAQQFPDLHSELNLSSLELGDSALYFCASSAGVQETQYFGPGTRLLVL.

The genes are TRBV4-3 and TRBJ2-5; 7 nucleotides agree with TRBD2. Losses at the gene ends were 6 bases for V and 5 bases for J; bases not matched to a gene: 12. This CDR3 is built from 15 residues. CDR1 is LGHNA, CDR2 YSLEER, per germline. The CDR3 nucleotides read TGCGCCAGCAGTGCGCGCGGGGAGGGCCGGGAGACCCAGTACTTC. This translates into CASSARGEGRETQYF.

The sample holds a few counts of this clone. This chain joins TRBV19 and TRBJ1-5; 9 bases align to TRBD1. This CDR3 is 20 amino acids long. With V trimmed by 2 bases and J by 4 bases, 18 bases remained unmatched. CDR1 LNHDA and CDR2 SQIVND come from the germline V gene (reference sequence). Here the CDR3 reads CASSIRESGQGANLNQPQHF. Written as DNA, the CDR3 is TGTGCCAGTAGTATAAGGGAGTCGGGACAGGGCGCGAACCTAAATCAGCCCCAGCATTTT.

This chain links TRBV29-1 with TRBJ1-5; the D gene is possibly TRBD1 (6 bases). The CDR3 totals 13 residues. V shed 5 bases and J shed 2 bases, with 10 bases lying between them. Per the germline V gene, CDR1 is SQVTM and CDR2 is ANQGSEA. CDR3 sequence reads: CSVRGKGNQPQHF. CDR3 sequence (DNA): TGCAGCGTTAGGGGGAAGGGCAATCAGCCCCAGCATTTT.

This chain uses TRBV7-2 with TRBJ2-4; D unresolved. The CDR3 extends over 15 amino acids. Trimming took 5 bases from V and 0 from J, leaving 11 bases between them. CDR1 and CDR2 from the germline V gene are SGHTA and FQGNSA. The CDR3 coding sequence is TGTGCCAGCAGCAGCACAGTTCTAGCCAAAAACATTCAGTACTTC. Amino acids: CASSSTVLAKNIQYF.